A selection of T cell receptor beta chains follows, all from one sample in a study of blood T cell repertoires in COVID-19. Measured with immunoSEQ multiplex PCR; TCRdb has only the in-frame clones, and not every one. This table holds about 59,000 clones, about 70% found once. Sequenced sample: peripheral blood. The origin of the receptors is an older woman with acute or convalescent COVID-19. The CDR3 runs from the conserved cysteine through the conserved F or W. A D gene is named only where the DNA matches it firmly. The size entry is marked missing in some rows and otherwise reads once, few, many or a size class.

J | V | size | D | DNA | CDR3
TRBJ1-2 | TRBV7-3 | few | TRBD1 | TGTGCCAGCAGCCCGCTTGGGGACAGGCAAACTAACTATGGCTACACCTTC | CASSPLGDRQTNYGYTF
TRBJ1-5 | TRBV7-9 | . | . | TGTGCCAGCAGCTTAACGGGAAGTCCTTATAGCAATCAGCCCCAGCATTTT | CASSLTGSPYSNQPQHF
TRBJ1-1 | TRBV7-6 | few | . | TGTGCCAGCAGCTTGGGGCCCCTCCGCGGCTTGAACACTGAAGCTTTCTTT | CASSLGPLRGLNTEAFF
TRBJ2-1 | TRBV6-2/TRBV6-3 | . | TRBD1 | TGTGCCAGCAGTTACGTCATTGGGGGACAGGCCTACAATGAGCAGTTCTTC | CASSYVIGGQAYNEQFF
TRBJ1-3 | TRBV18 | once | . | TGTGCCAGCTCACCATGGGGACAAAAAGGGGACACCATATATTTT | CASSPWGQKGDTIYF
TRBJ1-4 | TRBV18 | . | TRBD1 | TGTGCCAGCTCACTTCGGGACAGGAGGTACCCTGGGGCAACTAATGAAAAACTGTTTTTT | CASSLRDRRYPGATNEKLFF
TRBJ2-5 | TRBV9 | once | . | TGTGCCAGCAGCGCAGATGGCAGCCAAGAGACCCAGTACTTC | CASSADGSQETQYF
TRBJ1-5 | TRBV5-1 | . | TRBD1 | TGCGCCAGCAGCTTGACAGGGGCGAATCAGCCCCAGCATTTT | CASSLTGANQPQHF
TRBJ2-3 | TRBV7-3 | once | TRBD2 | TGTGCCAGCAGCTCTGGACTAGCGGACTCCCGGTATTTT | CASSSGLADSRYF
TRBJ2-7 | TRBV5-6 | . | TRBD2 | TGTGCCAGCAGCTGGGGGACTAGCACCTACGAGCAGTACTTC | CASSWGTSTYEQYF
TRBJ2-5 | TRBV30 | . | . | TGTGCCTGGAGTACCGAGGGGACCCAGTACTTC | CAWSTEGTQYF
TRBJ1-3 | TRBV2 | . | . | TGTGCCAGCAGTGTCGAGGGCTCTGGAAACACCATATATTTT | CASSVEGSGNTIYF
TRBJ2-1 | TRBV6-4 | few | TRBD1 | TGTGCCAGCAGTGCGACAGGGGGCTTCTACAATGAGCAGTTCTTC | CASSATGGFYNEQFF
TRBJ2-1 | TRBV5-1 | . | . | TGCGCCAGCAGCTTGAACGGTGAGCAGTTCTTC | CASSLNGEQFF
TRBJ2-5 | TRBV27 | . | TRBD1 | TGTGCCAGCAGTCCTTTAGGGGGCAGGGGGATGGAGACCCAGTACTTC | CASSPLGGRGMETQYF
TRBJ1-4 | TRBV9 | once | . | TGTGCCAGCAGCCAGGACCAGGGTGGTGAAAAACTGTTTTTT | CASSQDQGGEKLFF
TRBJ1-5 | TRBV6-5 | . | . | TGTGCCACTTTGGGAGGGGGGCGAGGCAATCAGCCCCAGCATTTT | CATLGGGRGNQPQHF
TRBJ1-1 | TRBV9 | few | . | TGTGCCAGCAGCGTAGGGGGAGGGGTGAACACTGAAGCTTTCTTT | CASSVGGGVNTEAFF
TRBJ2-5 | TRBV5-1 | once | TRBD1 | TGCGCCAGCAGCTTGTTCGGGACAGAAGAGACCCAGTACTTC | CASSLFGTEETQYF
TRBJ2-6 | TRBV5-4 | . | . | TGTGCCAGCAGCTCCAGGGGCTCTGGGGCCAACGTCCTGACTTTC | CASSSRGSGANVLTF
TRBJ1-1 | TRBV2 | . | . | TGTGCCAGCAGTGACCCCTGGGGCAGGGAATCCGCGAACACTGAAGCTTTCTTT | CASSDPWGRESANTEAFF
TRBJ1-2 | TRBV13 | . | TRBD1 | TGTGCCAGCAGCTCCCCCGGACAGGGGTCTCCTGGCTACACCTTC | CASSSPGQGSPGYTF
TRBJ2-5 | TRBV24-1 | . | TRBD1 | TGTGCCACCAGTGGGCCGGGACAGGGTGTACGGGAGACCCAGTACTTC | CATSGPGQGVRETQYF
TRBJ1-1 | TRBV18 | . | . | TGTGCCAGCTCAGGCGGGGTGGGAAGCACTGAAGCTTTCTTT | CASSGGVGSTEAFF
TRBJ1-5 | TRBV10-3 | . | . | TGTGCCATCAGTGCAGCGTATAGCAATCAGCCCCAGCATTTT | CAISAAYSNQPQHF
TRBJ1-6 | TRBV30 | once | TRBD1 | TGTGCCTGGAGCCTACTGACAGGGGGATATAATTCACCCCTCCACTTT | CAWSLLTGGYNSPLHF
TRBJ1-2 | TRBV12-3/TRBV12-4 | few | . | TGTGCCAGCAGTTTACACAGGGAAGGCTACACCTTC | CASSLHREGYTF
TRBJ1-2 | TRBV7-3 | . | . | TGTGCCAGCAGCTTAACGTGGCAGGGGTCTGGCTACACCTTC | CASSLTWQGSGYTF
TRBJ2-3 | TRBV5-1 | . | TRBD2 | TGCGCCAGCAGCTTGGTGTCCAGCGGGGGGGAGCGTACGCAGTATTTT | CASSLVSSGGERTQYF
TRBJ1-3 | TRBV29-1 | . | . | TGCAGCGCCGGTACGGGAAACACCATATATTTT | CSAGTGNTIYF
TRBJ1-2 | TRBV29-1 | . | . | TGCAGCGTGGGTCGGGATCGACAGGTATCCGGGGGCTACACCTTC | CSVGRDRQVSGGYTF
TRBJ2-1 | TRBV10-2 | . | TRBD1 | TGCGCCAGCAGGGGACAGGGGGGCAATAACAATGAGCAGTTCTTC | CASRGQGGNNNEQFF